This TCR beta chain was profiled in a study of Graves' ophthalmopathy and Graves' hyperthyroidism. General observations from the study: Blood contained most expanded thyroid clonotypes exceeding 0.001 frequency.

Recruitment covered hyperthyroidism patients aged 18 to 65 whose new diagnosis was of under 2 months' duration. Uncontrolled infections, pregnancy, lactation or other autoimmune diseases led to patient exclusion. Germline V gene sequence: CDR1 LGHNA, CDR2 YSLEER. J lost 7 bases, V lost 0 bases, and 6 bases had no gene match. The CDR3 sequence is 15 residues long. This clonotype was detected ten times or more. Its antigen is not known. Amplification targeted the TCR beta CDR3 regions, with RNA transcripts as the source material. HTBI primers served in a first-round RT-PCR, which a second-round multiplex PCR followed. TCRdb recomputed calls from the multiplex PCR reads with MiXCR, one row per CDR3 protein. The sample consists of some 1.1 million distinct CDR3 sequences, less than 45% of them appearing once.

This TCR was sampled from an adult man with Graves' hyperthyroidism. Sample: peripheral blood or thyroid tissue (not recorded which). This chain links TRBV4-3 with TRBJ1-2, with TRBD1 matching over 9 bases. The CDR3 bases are TGCGCCAGCAGCCAAGATCAACAGGGGGCGCGTGGCTACACCTTC. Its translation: CASSQDQQGARGYTF.